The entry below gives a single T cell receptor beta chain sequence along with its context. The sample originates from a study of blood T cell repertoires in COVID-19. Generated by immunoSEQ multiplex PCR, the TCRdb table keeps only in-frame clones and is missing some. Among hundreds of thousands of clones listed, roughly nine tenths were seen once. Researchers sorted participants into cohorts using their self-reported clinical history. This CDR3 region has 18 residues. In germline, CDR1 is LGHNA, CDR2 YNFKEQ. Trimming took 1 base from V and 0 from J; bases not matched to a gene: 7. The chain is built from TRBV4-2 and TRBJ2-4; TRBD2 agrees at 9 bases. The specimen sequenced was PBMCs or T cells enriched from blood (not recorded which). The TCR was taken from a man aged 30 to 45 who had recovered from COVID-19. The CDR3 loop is CASSQGRASGTAKNIQYF. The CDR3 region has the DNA TGTGCCAGCAGCCAAGGTAGGGCTAGCGGGACAGCCAAAAACATTCAGTACTTC.